This TCR beta chain was documented in a study of shared clonotypes between healthy human individuals. Background on the study: Those who served as donors were two women and three men between the ages of 18 and 49. CD4 naive and CD4 memory each took three plates per donor, while CD8 naive took two and CD8 memory one. Study-wide results and limits: At large depth, rarefaction still showed sorted-subset sequencing to be incomplete.

Clones were read by immunoSEQ multiplex PCR, and TCRdb kept only the in-frame ones, dropping some. This table holds about 2.3 million clones, 93% found once. Note on this clone: Antigen specificity is unknown.

The germline CDR1 and CDR2 sequences are MDHEN and SYDVKM. The CDR3 contains 15 residues. V was clipped by 6 bases and J by 5 bases; unmatched bases: 8. The sequence derives from a young man in good health. Some clones in this sample may be carry-over from other donors' samples. The V gene is TRBV28, the J gene TRBJ1-5, with 9 positions matching TRBD1. The sample comprised naive CD4+ T cells from PBMCs. The subset is: CD45RA+ positively selected. The DNA for the CDR3 is TGTGCCAGCAGCCAAGACAGGGGGTTTGATCAGCCCCAGCATTTT. It translates to CASSQDRGFDQPQHF.